The rows below give T cell receptor beta chains drawn from one sample of a study of blood T cell repertoires in COVID-19. Only in-frame clones appear in the TCRdb table, and some are missing; sequencing was by immunoSEQ multiplex PCR. The table lists about 43,000 clones, 87% of them singletons. The sample consisted of peripheral blood. The receptors derive from a woman of 80 years or more with active COVID-19. The CDR3 runs from the conserved cysteine through the conserved F or W. D genes are given only for firm matches. Size is omitted from some rows. Given values are once, few, many or a class for expanded clones.

>NA|TRBV28|TRBJ2-2|once
TGTGCCAGCGATGGGACTCGGAACACCGGGGAGCTGTTTTTT
CASDGTRNTGELFF
>NA|TRBV5-1|TRBJ2-3|few
TGCGCCAGCAGCTCCCCTAGAAGGGGGGGCAAGACAGATACGCAGTATTTT
CASSSPRRGGKTDTQYF
>NA|TRBV19|TRBJ1-3|NA
TGTGCCAGTAGTGCCGCGAGCTCTGGAAACACCATATATTTT
CASSAASSGNTIYF
>NA|TRBV18|TRBJ2-2|few
TGTGCCAGCTCTCAAGGGAGGAGGACCGGGGAGCTGTTTTTT
CASSQGRRTGELFF
>NA|TRBV30|TRBJ1-6|NA
TGTGCCTGGAGTAACGGGGCGGGAAACGCCCTCCACTTT
CAWSNGAGNALHF
>TRBD1|TRBV5-1|TRBJ1-4|NA
TGCGCCAGCAGCTTGAATGACAGGGCTTCAACTAATGAAAAACTGTTTTTT
CASSLNDRASTNEKLFF
>NA|TRBV19|TRBJ1-5|NA
TGTGCCAGTAGTATTAACAGGGAATACAATCAGCCCCAGCATTTT
CASSINREYNQPQHF
>NA|TRBV28|TRBJ1-2|NA
TGTGCCAGCACCCCCCCGGGGGGGAACTATGGCTACACCTTC
CASTPPGGNYGYTF
>TRBD2|TRBV6-5|TRBJ2-3|NA
TGTGCCAGCAGTTATGGGCGGGGGACAGATACGCAGTATTTT
CASSYGRGTDTQYF
>NA|TRBV7-2|TRBJ2-7|NA
TGTGCCAGCAGCTTAGACCCCCAGAGGGAGCAGTACTTC
CASSLDPQREQYF
>NA|TRBV30|TRBJ1-1|NA
TGTGCCTGGACCCGGGGGGACGCTGAAGCTTTCTTT
CAWTRGDAEAFF
>NA|TRBV2|TRBJ2-1|NA
TGTGCCACCAAAGGAGCCAGGGTAAATGAGCAGTTCTTC
CATKGARVNEQFF
>NA|TRBV4-2|TRBJ2-3|NA
TGTGCCAGCAGCCAAGCCTCGCGATCAGATACGCAGTATTTT
CASSQASRSDTQYF
>NA|TRBV7-2|TRBJ1-5|NA
TGTGCCAGCAGCAATACAGGGTTAAATCAGCCCCAGCATTTT
CASSNTGLNQPQHF
>NA|TRBV28|TRBJ1-3|NA
TGTGCCAGCAAGGACCGGGGGGCTGGGGGAAACACCATATATTTT
CASKDRGAGGNTIYF
>NA|TRBV6-6|TRBJ1-2|NA
TGTGCCAGCAGTTACCCTCCCGACAGGTCGGTTGGCTACACCTTC
CASSYPPDRSVGYTF
>NA|TRBV30|TRBJ2-7|few
TGTGCCTTTCGACTAGAGGGCTACGAGCAGTACTTC
CAFRLEGYEQYF
>NA|TRBV7-9|TRBJ2-2|few
TGTGCCAGCAGCTTCTCCACCGGGGAGCTGTTTTTT
CASSFSTGELFF
>NA|TRBV5-1|TRBJ2-7|few
TGCGCCAGCAGCTTAGCGGAGCTATCCTACGAGCAGTACTTC
CASSLAELSYEQYF
>TRBD1|TRBV6-5|TRBJ1-6|NA
TGTGCCAGCAGCCGACAGGGAGGAGTTTCACCCCTCCACTTT
CASSRQGGVSPLHF
>NA|TRBV12-3/TRBV12-4|TRBJ1-6|NA
TGTGCCAGCAGTTTAGGGCACTCACCCCTCCACTTT
CASSLGHSPLHF
>TRBD1|TRBV7-8|TRBJ2-5|NA
TGTGCCAGCAGCTTCACCGGGACAGCAGCTGGGAGAGAGACCCAGTACTTC
CASSFTGTAAGRETQYF
>NA|TRBV24-1|TRBJ1-2|NA
TGTGCCACCAGTGATTTGCGGCAGGGCATATATGGCTACACCTTC
CATSDLRQGIYGYTF
>NA|TRBV2|TRBJ2-5|NA
TGTGCCAGCACCGATTTAGGACTCACCGTACAAGAGACCCAGTACTTC
CASTDLGLTVQETQYF
>TRBD1|TRBV7-9|TRBJ1-2|NA
TGTGCCAGCAGCCATAAGGCGACAGGGCTAACCTATGGCTACACCTTC
CASSHKATGLTYGYTF
>NA|TRBV5-1|TRBJ1-2|NA
TGCGCCAGCAGCCGAGGCGGCCCAGGGTCTAACTATGGCTACACCTTC
CASSRGGPGSNYGYTF
>TRBD2|TRBV28|TRBJ2-2|once
TGTGCCAGCAGTTTGCAGGGACTAACGAACACCGGGGAGCTGTTTTTT
CASSLQGLTNTGELFF
>NA|TRBV12-5|TRBJ1-1|NA
TGTGCTAGTGGTTTCGAGGCAGGGGCGTCTGAAGCTTTCTTT
CASGFEAGASEAFF
>NA|TRBV18|TRBJ1-1|NA
TGTGCCAGCTCACCATCCGGGGGGCGCACTGAAGCTTTCTTT
CASSPSGGRTEAFF
>TRBD1|TRBV3-1/TRBV3-2|TRBJ2-5|NA
TGTGCCAGCAGTCGACGGACAGGGCGCCGGGAGACCCAGTACTTC
CASSRRTGRRETQYF
>NA|TRBV9|TRBJ1-4|NA
TGTGCCAGCAGCGTAGCTTCGACAAGAGAAAAACTGTTTTTT
CASSVASTREKLFF